This is a list of T cell receptor beta chains from one sample in a study of shared clonotypes between healthy human individuals. Method: immunoSEQ multiplex PCR; TCRdb's copy keeps in-frame clones and lacks some. Here the sample spans approximately 1,000,000 clones, about 84% being singletons. The sequencing input was memory CD4+ T cells from PBMCs. The receptors derive from a man aged 18 to 30 in good health. Some clones in this sample may be carry-over from other donors' samples. Each CDR3 is given with its conserved first and last residue. Fields, in order: V gene, J gene, CDR3 protein.

V: TRBV4-2; J: TRBJ1-2; CDR3: CASSQDRGRGYGYTF
V: TRBV18; J: TRBJ2-7; CDR3: CASSPGLAGTYEQYF
V: TRBV5-1; J: TRBJ1-2; CDR3: CASSLVFGGEDGYTF
V: TRBV6-5; J: TRBJ1-4; CDR3: CASRFRDRNEKLFF
V: TRBV7-3; J: TRBJ2-1; CDR3: CASSLISSYNEQFF
V: TRBV30; J: TRBJ2-5; CDR3: CAWSDFGETQYF
V: TRBV2; J: TRBJ1-4; CDR3: CASVGATNEKLFF
V: TRBV27; J: TRBJ1-1; CDR3: CASRRQPNTEAFF
V: TRBV7-9; J: TRBJ2-7; CDR3: CASSRDPRYEQYF
V: TRBV5-4; J: TRBJ1-1; CDR3: CASSFEARMNTEAFF
V: TRBV6-1; J: TRBJ2-3; CDR3: CASIRADTQYF
V: TRBV18; J: TRBJ2-6; CDR3: CASSPPGYNSGANVLTF
V: TRBV28; J: TRBJ1-3; CDR3: CASSLPTGGRNTIYF
V: TRBV6-1; J: TRBJ2-1; CDR3: CASSEVGLASYNEQFF
V: TRBV9; J: TRBJ2-7; CDR3: CASSPRERGFYEQYF
V: TRBV14; J: TRBJ1-1; CDR3: CASSPPTPNTEAFF
V: TRBV19; J: TRBJ2-1; CDR3: CASSTTSGRADEQFF
V: TRBV19; J: TRBJ2-7; CDR3: CASSMGRGGEQYF
V: TRBV5-1; J: TRBJ2-1; CDR3: CASSLVQSSYNEQFF
V: TRBV14; J: TRBJ2-7; CDR3: CASSRTPGQAFYEQYF
V: TRBV28; J: TRBJ1-1; CDR3: CASRVQGSVGVEAFF
V: TRBV23-1; J: TRBJ2-7; CDR3: CASSLKTARTGEQYF
V: TRBV5-1; J: TRBJ2-3; CDR3: CASSSGLAGDADTQYF
V: TRBV10-1; J: TRBJ2-7; CDR3: CASSNRERDRYSYEQYF
V: TRBV28; J: TRBJ1-5; CDR3: CASSPHWGRESNQPQHF
V: TRBV2; J: TRBJ2-5; CDR3: CASSPTGQGSETQYF
V: TRBV7-9; J: TRBJ2-5; CDR3: CASSPGRMPGETQYF
V: TRBV28; J: TRBJ2-1; CDR3: CASSLAYNEQFF
V: TRBV18; J: TRBJ2-1; CDR3: CASSLGSAEQFF
V: TRBV18; J: TRBJ2-1; CDR3: CASSRSASGGNEQFF
V: TRBV19; J: TRBJ1-5; CDR3: CASSSQLSNQPQHF
V: TRBV10-1; J: TRBJ2-3; CDR3: CASGYTGDTQYF
V: TRBV7-2; J: TRBJ1-3; CDR3: CASSPPGGGGNTIYF
V: TRBV28; J: TRBJ2-3; CDR3: CASNGGKRGTDTQYF
V: TRBV6-1; J: TRBJ2-1; CDR3: CASSGGRASSYNEQFF
V: TRBV28; J: TRBJ2-3; CDR3: CASSRQGPSTDTQYF
V: TRBV9; J: TRBJ1-2; CDR3: CASSFAGYGYTF
V: TRBV5-8; J: TRBJ2-5; CDR3: CASNTGETQYF
V: TRBV29-1; J: TRBJ1-1; CDR3: CSVEDSGIAFF
V: TRBV5-1; J: TRBJ2-2; CDR3: CASSLTVPAGELFF
V: TRBV5-4; J: TRBJ2-2; CDR3: CASSLRLTGELFF
V: TRBV6-4; J: TRBJ1-1; CDR3: CASSDTDRGTEAFF
V: TRBV27; J: TRBJ1-5; CDR3: CASSQFGGDQPQHF
V: TRBV5-1; J: TRBJ2-1; CDR3: CASSLASGTYNEQFF
V: TRBV6-1; J: TRBJ1-2; CDR3: CASSEEGRGGPHGYTF
V: TRBV6-6; J: TRBJ1-2; CDR3: CASSAGQGRGYTF
V: TRBV7-2; J: TRBJ1-5; CDR3: CASSADSYGNQPQHF
V: TRBV2; J: TRBJ1-1; CDR3: CASSLHTPGQGTRRVREAFF
V: TRBV7-2; J: TRBJ1-2; CDR3: CASSLGALNYGYTF
V: TRBV2; J: TRBJ2-2; CDR3: CASCRDRVVSGELFF
V: TRBV7-3; J: TRBJ1-1; CDR3: CASRSQGNTEAFF
V: TRBV6-6; J: TRBJ2-1; CDR3: CASAGGYEQFF
V: TRBV29-1; J: TRBJ1-2; CDR3: CSAGGEINYGYTF
V: TRBV7-8; J: TRBJ2-7; CDR3: CASSLGPEPLREQYF
V: TRBV6-5; J: TRBJ1-1; CDR3: CASSYVWADRNTEAFF